Below are 19 T cell receptor beta chains sequenced from a single sample in a study of beta chain features in type 1 diabetes. Investigators reverse transcribed all isolated RNA, so they sequenced expressed TCRB transcripts. The repertoire was sequenced with immunoSEQ multiplex PCR; TCRdb's copy has only in-frame clones and lacks some. The table has roughly 450,000 clones, approximately 13% seen once. Sequencing input: naive CD4+ T cells from blood. All receptors come from a man younger than 40 in good health.

The chain is built from TRBV7-2 and TRBJ1-5; D might be TRBD1 (6 bases). CDR3 length equals 15 residues. Germline-derived CDR1 and CDR2 are SGHTA and FQGNSA. Trimming left V 1 base short and J 7 bases short, with 14 bases between. The CDR3 DNA is TGTGCCAGCAGCTTAGAGAGGGGGGCGAGACAGCCCCAGCATTTT. Its translation: CASSLERGARQPQHF.

The chain employs TRBV9 and TRBJ2-7, with D unresolved. This CDR3 contains 14 residues. Germline V gene lookup returns CDR1 SGDLS and CDR2 YYNGEE. V was clipped by 2 bases and J by 0 bases, with 9 bases between them. CDR3: CASSVGSLSYEQYF. The CDR3 DNA sequence: TGTGCCAGCAGCGTGGGATCCCTCTCCTACGAGCAGTACTTC. Together with reference TRBV9 and TRBJ2-7, the CDR3 gives the full variable domain: DSGVTQTPKHLITATGQRVTLRCSPRSGDLSVYWYQQSLDQGLQFLIQYYNGEERAKGNILERFSAQQFPDLHSELNLSSLELGDSALYFCASSVGSLSYEQYFGPGTRLTVT.

V is TRBV4-1 and J is TRBJ2-1; 8 bases are a match to TRBD2. CDR1 is MGHRA, CDR2 YSYEKL, per germline. V lost 2 bases, J lost 10 bases, and 13 bases stayed unmatched. This CDR3 spans 16 amino acids. The CDR3 reads CASSQPGTRVRWEQFF. DNA of the CDR3: TGCGCCAGCAGCCAACCCGGGACTAGGGTTAGATGGGAGCAGTTCTTC.

This clone was counted a few times. The chain joins TRBV19 to TRBJ2-1; tentatively, D is TRBD1 (6 bases). Trimming stripped 4 bases from V and 10 bases from J, with 14 bases between. The CDR3 has 13 residues. From germline, CDR1 is LNHDA and CDR2 SQIVND (reference sequence). DNA for the CDR3: TGTGCCAGTAGTACCCCGCGCAGGGGAGAGCAGTTCTTC. As protein: CASSTPRRGEQFF.

V usage is TRBV7-2 and J usage is TRBJ1-2, with D uncertain. With 1 base removed from V and 4 bases from J, the gap between germline ends came to 10 bases. Germline CDR1 is SGHTA and CDR2 is FQGNSA. The CDR3 has 14 amino acids. CDR3 protein: CASSLGADLYGYTF. DNA of the CDR3: TGTGCCAGCAGCTTAGGGGCAGATCTCTATGGCTACACCTTC. Full variable domain (rest looked up from reference TRBV7-2 and TRBJ1-2): GAGVSQSPSNKVTEKGKDVELRCDPISGHTALYWYRQSLGQGLEFLIYFQGNSAPDKSGLPSDRFSAERTGGSVSTLTIQRTQQEDSAVYLCASSLGADLYGYTFGSGTRLTVV.

The chain uses TRBV7-8 and TRBJ2-1, with 9 bases matching TRBD2. Germline CDR1 is SGHVS and CDR2 is FQNEAQ. The CDR3 consists of 16 residues. Trimming removed 5 bases from V and 3 bases from J; junction bases left unmatched: 8. CDR3 DNA sequence: TGTGCCAGCAGCGGTTATCTAGCGGGGCTCTACAATGAGCAGTTCTTC. Its protein is CASSGYLAGLYNEQFF.

This clone has a handful of counts. The gene calls are TRBV4-1 and TRBJ1-2; no clear D. With 1 base removed from V and 0 bases from J, the gap between germline ends came to 12 bases. The CDR3 spans 16 residues. The germline CDR1 and CDR2 sequences are MGHRA and YSYEKL. CDR3 amino acids: CASSQVTHEPNYGYTF. CDR3 DNA: TGCGCCAGCAGCCAAGTAACACACGAACCTAACTATGGCTACACCTTC.

The V and J genes are TRBV4-3 and TRBJ2-3; no clear D gene. V was clipped by 1 base and J by 1 base, with 12 bases between them. This CDR3 spans 16 amino acids. CDR1 is LGHNA, CDR2 YSLEER, per germline. CDR3 region: CASSQGVESRTDTQYF. For the CDR3, the DNA is TGCGCCAGCAGCCAAGGTGTCGAATCCCGCACAGATACGCAGTATTTT.

This sequence joins TRBV19 and TRBJ2-5; the D gene is possibly TRBD1 (6 bases). The CDR3 loop spans 15 amino acids. Germline CDR1 is LNHDA and CDR2 is SQIVND (reference sequence). With 2 bases removed from V and 1 base from J, the gap between germline ends came to 11 bases. The CDR3 DNA reads TGTGCCAGTAGTATACAGGCAGGGGCCCAAGAGACCCAGTACTTC. Amino acids: CASSIQAGAQETQYF.

The rearrangement links TRBV5-1 to TRBJ1-2; a weak D match, TRBD1 (6 bases). This CDR3 is built from 13 residues. The V gene lost 0 bases and the J gene lost 7 bases, with 10 bases spanning the gap. Looked up from germline, CDR1 is SGHRS and CDR2 is YFSETQ. The CDR3 is CASSLGAGAGYTF. CDR3 coding DNA: TGCGCCAGCAGCTTGGGAGCGGGGGCTGGCTACACCTTC.

This clone has only a few counts. The chain has TRBV19 and TRBJ2-6, with D possibly being TRBD2 (6 bases). Trimming took 3 bases from V and 2 from J, leaving 11 bases between them. This CDR3 contains 16 residues. CDR1 and CDR2 from the germline V gene are LNHDA and SQIVND (reference sequence). CDR3 bases: TGTGCCAGTAGTATGCTTGGGGGGACTGGGGCCAACGTCCTGACTTTC. Protein sequence: CASSMLGGTGANVLTF.

This clone was found a few times. V gene TRBV29-1 combines with J gene TRBJ2-3, with TRBD2 identical over 7 bases. The J segment lost 1 base and the V segment lost 4 bases, leaving 8 bases of the junction unmatched. Germline CDR1 SQVTM, CDR2 ANQGSEA. The CDR3 extends over 15 amino acids. The CDR3 sequence: CSVAYGGVGTDTQYF. CDR3 nucleotide sequence: TGCAGCGTTGCGTATGGGGGGGTCGGCACAGATACGCAGTATTTT.

The chain joins TRBV6-6 to TRBJ2-5; no clear D. CDR1 is MNHNY, CDR2 SVGAGI, per germline (reference sequence). The CDR3 extends over 13 amino acids. V dropped 1 base and J dropped 5 bases, with 8 bases sitting between them. The CDR3 coding sequence is TGTGCCAGCAGTTACTGGAGTTTGGAGACCCAGTACTTC. It is translated as CASSYWSLETQYF.

A few counts support this clone. The rearrangement joins TRBV5-6 to TRBJ2-7; D may be TRBD1 (5 bases). This CDR3 is 10 amino acids long. Germline loops: CDR1 SGHDT, CDR2 YYEEEE. V shed 9 bases and J shed 3 bases, with 7 bases lying between them. CDR3 DNA: TGTGCCAAAGACAGCTACGAGCAGTACGTC. This gives the protein CAKDSYEQYV.

This clone was found a few times. The chain employs TRBV7-2 and TRBJ2-1; D not resolved. This CDR3 has 14 residues. Per the germline V gene, CDR1 is SGHTA and CDR2 is FQGNSA. The ends were cut back, 1 base at V and 3 bases at J, with 7 bases in the middle. Here the CDR3 DNA reads TGTGCCAGCAGCTTAGGGGCGATCTACAATGAGCAGTTCTTC. Translation: CASSLGAIYNEQFF.

The chain couples TRBV29-1 to TRBJ1-2, with a possible D match to TRBD1 (5 bases). V was pared by 3 bases and J by 7 bases, with 18 bases between. Looked up from germline, CDR1 is SQVTM and CDR2 is ANQGSEA. The CDR3 extends over 14 amino acids. CDR3 residues: CSVEGQGAGSGYTF. The DNA for the CDR3 is TGCAGCGTTGAGGGGCAGGGAGCCGGGTCTGGCTACACCTTC.

The chain uses TRBV25-1 and TRBJ2-3; 9 positions match TRBD1. The CDR3 totals 14 residues. CDR1 and CDR2 from the germline V gene are MGHDK and SYGVNS. V dropped 6 bases and J dropped 4; count of bases not matched to a gene: 5. The CDR3 protein is CASRTGQGSDTQYF. For the CDR3, the DNA is TGTGCCAGCAGGACGGGACAGGGTTCAGATACGCAGTATTTT.

J is TRBJ2-7 and V is TRBV10-2, with D maybe TRBD1 (5 bases). CDR3 length equals 12 residues. Trimming removed 7 bases from V and 0 bases from J, with 7 bases in between. CDR1 and CDR2 (germline): WSHSY, SAAADI. This CDR3 is CASNQGSYEQYV. CDR3 sequence (DNA): TGCGCCAGCAATCAGGGCTCCTACGAGCAGTACGTC.

This clone has more than one count but fewer than ten. V usage is TRBV5-4 and J usage is TRBJ1-1; 8 bases line up with TRBD1. Germline V gives CDR1 SGHNT, CDR2 YYREEE (reference sequence). The trim removed 4 bases at V and 7 bases at J, leaving 6 bases unmatched. The CDR3 is 13 amino acids. Here the CDR3 reads CASSGRQGFEAFF. In DNA, the CDR3 is TGTGCCAGCAGCGGTAGACAGGGGTTTGAAGCTTTCTTT.